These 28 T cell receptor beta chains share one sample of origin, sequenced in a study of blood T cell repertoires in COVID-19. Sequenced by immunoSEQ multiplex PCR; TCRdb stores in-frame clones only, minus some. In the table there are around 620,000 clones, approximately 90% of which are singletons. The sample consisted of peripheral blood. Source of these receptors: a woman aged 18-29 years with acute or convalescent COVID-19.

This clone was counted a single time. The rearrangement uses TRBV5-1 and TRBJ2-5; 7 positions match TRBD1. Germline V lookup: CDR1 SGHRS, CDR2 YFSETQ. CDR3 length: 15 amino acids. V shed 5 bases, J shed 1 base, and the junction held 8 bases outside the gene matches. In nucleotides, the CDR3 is TGCGCCAGCAGGATCACCGGGACAGCCCAAGAGACCCAGTACTTC. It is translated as CASRITGTAQETQYF.

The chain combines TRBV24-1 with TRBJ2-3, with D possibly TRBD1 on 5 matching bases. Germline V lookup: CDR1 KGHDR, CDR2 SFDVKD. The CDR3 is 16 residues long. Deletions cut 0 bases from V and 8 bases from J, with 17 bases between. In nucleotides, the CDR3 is TGTGCCACCAGTGATTTGGTAGGGGCAGGCACTCGTACGCAGTATTTT. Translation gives CATSDLVGAGTRTQYF.

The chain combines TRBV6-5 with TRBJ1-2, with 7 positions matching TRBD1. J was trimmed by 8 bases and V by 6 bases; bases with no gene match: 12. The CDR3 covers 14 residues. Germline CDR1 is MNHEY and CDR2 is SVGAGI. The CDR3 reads CASSRQGSLEGYTF. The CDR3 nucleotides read TGTGCCAGCAGCCGACAGGGTAGCTTGGAGGGCTACACCTTC.

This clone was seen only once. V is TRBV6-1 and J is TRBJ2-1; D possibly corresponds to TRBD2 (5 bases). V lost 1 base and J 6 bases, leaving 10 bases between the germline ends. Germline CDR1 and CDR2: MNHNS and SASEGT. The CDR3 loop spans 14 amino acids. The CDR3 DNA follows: TGTGCCAGCAGTGAAGGGACTTTAGTCAATGAGCAGTTCTTC. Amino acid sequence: CASSEGTLVNEQFF.

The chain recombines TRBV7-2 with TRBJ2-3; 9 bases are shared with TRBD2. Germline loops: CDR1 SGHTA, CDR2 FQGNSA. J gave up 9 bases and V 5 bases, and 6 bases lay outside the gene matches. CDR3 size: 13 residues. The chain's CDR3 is CASSRPGLATQYF. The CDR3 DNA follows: TGTGCCAGCAGCCGACCGGGACTAGCAACGCAGTATTTT.

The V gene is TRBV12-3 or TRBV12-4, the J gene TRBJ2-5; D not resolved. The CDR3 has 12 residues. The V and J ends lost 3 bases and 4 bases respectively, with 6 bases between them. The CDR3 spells CASSFSRETQYF. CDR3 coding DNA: TGTGCCAGCAGTTTCAGTCGAGAGACCCAGTACTTC.

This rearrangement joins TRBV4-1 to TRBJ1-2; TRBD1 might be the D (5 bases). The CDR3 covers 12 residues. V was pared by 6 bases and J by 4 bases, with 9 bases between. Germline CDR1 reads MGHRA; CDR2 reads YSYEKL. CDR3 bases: TGCGCCAGCAGGCAGGGTGGCTATGGCTACACCTTC. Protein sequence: CASRQGGYGYTF.

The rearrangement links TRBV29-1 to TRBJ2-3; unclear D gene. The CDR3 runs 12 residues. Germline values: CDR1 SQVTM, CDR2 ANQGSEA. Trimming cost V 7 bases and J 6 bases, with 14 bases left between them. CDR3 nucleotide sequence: TGCAGCGCAAACAGTTTGTGGGATACGCAGTATTTT. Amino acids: CSANSLWDTQYF.

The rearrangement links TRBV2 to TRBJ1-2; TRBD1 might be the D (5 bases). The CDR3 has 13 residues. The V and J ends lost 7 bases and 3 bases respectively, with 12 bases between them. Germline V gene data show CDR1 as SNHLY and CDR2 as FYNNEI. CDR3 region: CASILGGHYGYTF. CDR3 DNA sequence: TGTGCCAGCATCCTCGGGGGTCACTATGGCTACACCTTC.

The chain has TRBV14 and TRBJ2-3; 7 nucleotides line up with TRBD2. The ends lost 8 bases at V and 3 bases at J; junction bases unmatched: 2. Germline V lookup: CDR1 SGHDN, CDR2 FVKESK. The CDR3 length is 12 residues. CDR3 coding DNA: TGTGCCAGCTCGGGGGGTACAGATACGCAGTATTTT. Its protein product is CASSGGTDTQYF.

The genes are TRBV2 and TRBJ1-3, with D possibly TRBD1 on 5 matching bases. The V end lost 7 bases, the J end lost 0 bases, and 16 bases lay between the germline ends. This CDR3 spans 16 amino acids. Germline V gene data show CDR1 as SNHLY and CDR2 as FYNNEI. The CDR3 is CASNRPGLSSGNTIYF. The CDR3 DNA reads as TGTGCCAGCAATCGTCCGGGACTCAGCTCTGGAAACACCATATATTTT.

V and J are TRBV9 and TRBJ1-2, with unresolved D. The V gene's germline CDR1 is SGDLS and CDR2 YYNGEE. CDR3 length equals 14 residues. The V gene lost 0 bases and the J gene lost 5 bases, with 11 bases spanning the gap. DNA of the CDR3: TGTGCCAGCAGCGTAGGGGCAGTAGCGTATGGCTACACCTTC. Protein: CASSVGAVAYGYTF.

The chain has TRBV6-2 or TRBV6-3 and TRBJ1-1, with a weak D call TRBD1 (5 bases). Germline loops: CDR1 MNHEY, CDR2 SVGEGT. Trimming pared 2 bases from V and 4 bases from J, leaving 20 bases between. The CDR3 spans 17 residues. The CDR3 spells CASSYVGREWGVTEAFF. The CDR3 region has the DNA TGTGCCAGCAGTTACGTCGGCAGGGAATGGGGGGTCACTGAAGCTTTCTTT.

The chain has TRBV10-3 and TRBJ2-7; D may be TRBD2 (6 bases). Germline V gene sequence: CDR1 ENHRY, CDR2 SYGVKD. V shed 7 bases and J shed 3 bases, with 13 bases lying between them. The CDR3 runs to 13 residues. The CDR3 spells CAITEEGVYEQYF. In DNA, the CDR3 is TGTGCCATCACCGAGGAGGGCGTCTACGAGCAGTACTTC.

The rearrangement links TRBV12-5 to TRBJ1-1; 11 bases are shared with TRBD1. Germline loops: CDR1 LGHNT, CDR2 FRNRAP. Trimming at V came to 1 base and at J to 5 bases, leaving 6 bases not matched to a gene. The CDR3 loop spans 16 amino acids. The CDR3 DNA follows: TGTGCTAGTGGTTTGGCCTGGACAGGGGGCGGGACTGAAGCTTTCTTT. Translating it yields CASGLAWTGGGTEAFF.

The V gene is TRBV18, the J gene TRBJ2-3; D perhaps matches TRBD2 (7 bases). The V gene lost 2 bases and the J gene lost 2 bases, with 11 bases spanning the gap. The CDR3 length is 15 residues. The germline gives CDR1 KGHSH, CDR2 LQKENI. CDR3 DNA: TGTGCCAGCTCACCAGGGCGGGGGCCCACAGATACGCAGTATTTT. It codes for CASSPGRGPTDTQYF.

The CDR3 sequence: CSVSYLKGAFF. CDR3 bases: TGCAGCGTTTCCTATTTGAAGGGGGCTTTCTTT. J is TRBJ1-1 and V is TRBV29-1, with D perhaps matching TRBD1 (5 bases). The CDR3 runs 11 residues. Germline CDR1 reads SQVTM; CDR2 reads ANQGSEA. The V and J ends lost 5 bases and 11 bases respectively, with 15 bases between them.

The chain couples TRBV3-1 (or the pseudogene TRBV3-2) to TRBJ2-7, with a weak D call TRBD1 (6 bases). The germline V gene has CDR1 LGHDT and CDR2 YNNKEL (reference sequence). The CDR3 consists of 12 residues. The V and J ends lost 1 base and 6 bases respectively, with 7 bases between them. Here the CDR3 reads CASSQGGGEQYF. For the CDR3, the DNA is TGTGCCAGCAGCCAAGGAGGGGGCGAGCAGTACTTC.

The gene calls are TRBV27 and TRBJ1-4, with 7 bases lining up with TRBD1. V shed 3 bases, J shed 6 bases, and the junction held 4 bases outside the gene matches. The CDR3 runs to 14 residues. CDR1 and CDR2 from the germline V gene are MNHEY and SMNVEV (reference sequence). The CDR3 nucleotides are TGTGCCAGCAGTTTCGGGACAGACTATGAAAAACTGTTTTTT. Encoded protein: CASSFGTDYEKLFF. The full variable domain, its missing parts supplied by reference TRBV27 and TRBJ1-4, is EAQVTQNPRYLITVTGKKLTVTCSQNMNHEYMSWYRQDPGLGLRQIYYSMNVEVTDKGDVPEGYKVSRKEKRNFPLILESPSPNQTSLYFCASSFGTDYEKLFFGSGTQLSVL.

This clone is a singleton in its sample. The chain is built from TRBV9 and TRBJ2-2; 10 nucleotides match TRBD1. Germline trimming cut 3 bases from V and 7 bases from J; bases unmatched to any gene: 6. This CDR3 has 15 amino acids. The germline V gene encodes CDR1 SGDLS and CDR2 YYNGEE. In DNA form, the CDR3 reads TGTGCCAGCAGCGACGACAGGGGGCTTCACGGGGAGCTGTTTTTT. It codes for CASSDDRGLHGELFF.

The CDR3 here is CASSVNPIFTPEQYF. The DNA of the CDR3 is TGTGCCAGCAGTGTTAATCCTATCTTTACCCCCGAGCAGTACTTC. This rearrangement joins TRBV2 to TRBJ2-7; D unresolved. The CDR3 is 15 amino acids. The V gene lost 4 bases and the J gene lost 6 bases, with 19 bases spanning the gap. Germline values: CDR1 SNHLY, CDR2 FYNNEI. Supplemented by reference TRBV2 and TRBJ2-7, the full variable domain reads EPEVTQTPSHQVTQMGQEVILRCVPISNHLYFYWYRQILGQKVEFLVSFYNNEISEKSEIFDDQFSVERPDGSNFTLKIRSTKLEDSAMYFCASSVNPIFTPEQYFGPGTRLTVT.

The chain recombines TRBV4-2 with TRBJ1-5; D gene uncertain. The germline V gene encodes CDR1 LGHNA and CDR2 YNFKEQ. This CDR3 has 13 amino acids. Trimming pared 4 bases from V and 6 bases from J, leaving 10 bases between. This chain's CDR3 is CASSPEEGQPQHF. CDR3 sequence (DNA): TGTGCCAGCAGCCCCGAGGAAGGTCAGCCCCAGCATTTT.

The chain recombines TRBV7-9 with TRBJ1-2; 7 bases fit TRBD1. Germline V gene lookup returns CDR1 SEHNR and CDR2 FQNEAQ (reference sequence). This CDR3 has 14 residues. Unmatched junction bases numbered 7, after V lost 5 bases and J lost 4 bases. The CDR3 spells CASSGLQGIYGYTF. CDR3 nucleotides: TGTGCCAGCAGCGGGTTACAGGGGATCTATGGCTACACCTTC.

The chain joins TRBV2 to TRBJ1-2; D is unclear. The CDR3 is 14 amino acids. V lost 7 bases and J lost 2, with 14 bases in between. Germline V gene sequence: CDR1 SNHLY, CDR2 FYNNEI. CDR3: CASNPSDGNYGYTF. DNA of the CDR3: TGTGCCAGCAACCCCTCCGACGGGAACTATGGCTACACCTTC.

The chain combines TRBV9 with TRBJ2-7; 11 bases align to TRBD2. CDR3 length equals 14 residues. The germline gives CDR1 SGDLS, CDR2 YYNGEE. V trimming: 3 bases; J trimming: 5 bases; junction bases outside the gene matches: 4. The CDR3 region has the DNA TGTGCCAGCAGCGGTAGCGGGGGGGCCAACGAGCAGTACTTC. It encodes CASSGSGGANEQYF.

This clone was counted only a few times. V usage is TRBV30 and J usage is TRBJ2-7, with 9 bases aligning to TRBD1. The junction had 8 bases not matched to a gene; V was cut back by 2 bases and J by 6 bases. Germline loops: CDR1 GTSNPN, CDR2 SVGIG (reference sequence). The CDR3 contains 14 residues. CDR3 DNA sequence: TGTGCCTGGAGTCTTACCGGGACAGGGACCGAGCAGTACTTC. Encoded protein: CAWSLTGTGTEQYF. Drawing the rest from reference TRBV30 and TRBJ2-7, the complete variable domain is SQTIHQWPATLVQPVGSPLSLECTVEGTSNPNLYWYRQAAGRGLQLLFYSVGIGQISSEVPQNLSASRPQDRQFILSSKKLLLSDSGFYLCAWSLTGTGTEQYFGPGTRLTVT.

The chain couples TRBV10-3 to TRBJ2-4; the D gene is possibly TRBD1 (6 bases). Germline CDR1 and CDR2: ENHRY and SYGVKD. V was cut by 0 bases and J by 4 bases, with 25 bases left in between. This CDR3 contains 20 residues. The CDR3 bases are TGTGCCATCAGTGAGTCGAATGGGGGCGAAGGAGCTGCTCCAAAAAACATTCAGTACTTC. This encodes CAISESNGGEGAAPKNIQYF.

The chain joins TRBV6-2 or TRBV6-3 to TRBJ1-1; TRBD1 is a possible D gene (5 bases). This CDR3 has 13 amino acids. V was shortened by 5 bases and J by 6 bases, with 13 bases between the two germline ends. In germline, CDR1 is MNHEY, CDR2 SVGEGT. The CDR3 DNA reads TGTGCCAGCAGTACCGGGGGAAACCCTGAAGCTTTCTTT. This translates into CASSTGGNPEAFF.